Shown below are 10 T cell receptor beta chains from a single sample sequenced in a study of CD8 T cells in ankylosing spondylitis. TCRdb re-derived calls from the 5' RACE reads in MiXCR, one entry per CDR3 protein. The sample yields approximately 350,000 distinct CDR3 sequences, 20% to 25% seen once. What was sequenced was blood, either unsorted or a sorted T cell fraction (not recorded which). These receptors were collected from a male donor with ankylosing spondylitis or in good health (not recorded which).

This clonotype was recorded at least ten times. This rearrangement joins TRBV5-1 to TRBJ1-1; tentatively, D is TRBD1 (5 bases). The V end lost 0 bases, the J end lost 2 bases, and 14 bases lay between the germline ends. The CDR3 loop spans 16 amino acids. The germline gives CDR1 SGHRS, CDR2 YFSETQ. The CDR3 DNA follows: TGCGCCAGCAGCTTGGATGTCGGCAGGGTTAACACTGAAGCTTTCTTT. It encodes CASSLDVGRVNTEAFF.

The J gene is TRBJ2-1, the V gene TRBV7-2, with 14 bases aligning to TRBD2. J was trimmed by 7 bases and V by 0 bases; bases with no gene match: 2. The CDR3 length is 16 residues. The germline V gene has CDR1 SGHTA and CDR2 FQGNSA. The CDR3 DNA is TGTGCCAGCAGCTTAGCTGGGACTAGCGGGGGAAATGAGCAGTTCTTC. This sequence encodes CASSLAGTSGGNEQFF. Full variable domain (remainder filled in from reference TRBV7-2 and TRBJ2-1): GAGVSQSPSNKVTEKGKDVELRCDPISGHTALYWYRQSLGQGLEFLIYFQGNSAPDKSGLPSDRFSAERTGGSVSTLTIQRTQQEDSAVYLCASSLAGTSGGNEQFFGPGTRLTVL.

The rearrangement joins TRBV11-2 to TRBJ2-4; D gene ambiguous. The CDR3 totals 16 residues. Between the trimmed V and J ends, which lost 4 bases and 5 bases, there was a span of 18 bases. CDR1 and CDR2 (germline): SGHAT, FQNNGV. The CDR3 loop reads CASSSIDRNRENIQYF. CDR3 bases: TGTGCCAGCAGCTCAATAGACCGGAATCGAGAAAACATTCAGTACTTC.

The chain has TRBV7-2 and TRBJ2-7; TRBD2 matches at 8 bases. V dropped 4 bases and J dropped 5; count of bases not matched to a gene: 7. The germline V gene encodes CDR1 SGHTA and CDR2 FQGNSA. This CDR3 spans 14 amino acids. CDR3 sequence: CASSSGLGSNEQYF. CDR3 DNA sequence: TGTGCCAGCAGCTCGGGACTAGGAAGCAACGAGCAGTACTTC.

This clonotype was detected a few times. In nucleotides, the CDR3 is TGTGCCAGCAGCGGCGACAGGGCTCAGGAAGCTTTCTTT. Its protein is CASSGDRAQEAFF. This chain joins TRBV9 and TRBJ1-1, with TRBD1 matching over 7 bases. From germline, CDR1 is SGDLS and CDR2 YYNGEE. There are 13 residues in the CDR3. The V and J ends lost 3 bases and 8 bases, in that order; junction bases with no gene match: 7.

This clonotype occurred many times. This chain connects TRBV29-1 to TRBJ2-3; 9 nucleotides match TRBD1. V trimming: 4 bases; J trimming: 4 bases; junction bases outside the gene matches: 6. The CDR3 sequence is 14 residues long. Germline-derived CDR1 and CDR2 are SQVTM and ANQGSEA. CDR3 in amino acids: CSVVGGQGPDTQYF. CDR3 DNA: TGCAGCGTTGTTGGGGGACAGGGTCCAGATACGCAGTATTTT.

This chain uses TRBV20-1 with TRBJ2-1; D possibly corresponds to TRBD1 (6 bases). Trimming shortened V by 3 bases and J by 10 bases, and 19 bases separated the two germline ends. The length of the CDR3 is 14 residues. Germline CDR1 and CDR2: DFQATT and SNEGSKA (reference sequence). The CDR3: CSASSYVSGAEQFF. The CDR3 DNA sequence: TGCAGTGCTAGTAGCTATGTATCAGGGGCCGAGCAGTTCTTC.

This clonotype was found a few times. V usage is TRBV7-9 and J usage is TRBJ2-3; 11 bases map to TRBD2. V dropped 5 bases and J dropped 1; count of bases not matched to a gene: 5. Germline CDR1 SEHNR, CDR2 FQNEAQ (reference sequence). CDR3 length: 16 residues. CDR3 coding DNA: TGTGCCAGCAGCGACACACTAGCGGGGGGCACAGATACGCAGTATTTT. It codes for CASSDTLAGGTDTQYF.

The chain uses TRBV12-3 or TRBV12-4 and TRBJ2-2, with a tentative D call TRBD1 (6 bases). Trimming left V 10 bases short and J 6 bases short, with 9 bases between. The CDR3 length is 11 residues. CDR3 residues: CATYRAGELFF. Here the CDR3 DNA reads TGTGCCACCTACAGGGCCGGGGAGCTGTTTTTT.

The chain recombines TRBV30 with TRBJ1-1; no firm D call. The germline V gene has CDR1 GTSNPN and CDR2 SVGIG (reference sequence). This CDR3 is 13 amino acids long. The V gene lost 0 bases and the J gene lost 4 bases, with 9 bases spanning the gap. As DNA, the CDR3 is TGTGCCTGGAGTGTGAATTGGCTCACTGAAGCTTTCTTT. As protein: CAWSVNWLTEAFF.